The clone carrying this T cell receptor beta chain was observed a single time. Its specificity is not known. This record comes from a study of blood T cells in healthy people across ages. The study, taken as a whole, reports: Per million T cells, TCR beta diversity dropped roughly linearly as age increased. The lack of PBMC sorting stopped any conclusive naive versus antigen-experienced comparison.

Alongside a J-beta primer mix, a sample-barcoded 5' primer served in a second PCR lasting about 7 to 11 cycles. Tagging of each cDNA molecule was performed by a template-switch adaptor with 12 random nucleotides. Each CDR3 protein is one row after TCRdb ran MiXCR on the 5' RACE reads. The sample has about 640,000 distinct CDR3 sequences; about 54% are singletons. Caucasian individuals from Russia who were healthy and aged roughly 6 to 100 acted as donors. The CDR3 contains 13 residues. Looked up from germline, CDR1 is SNHLY and CDR2 is FYNNEI. The ends were cut back, 8 bases at V and 3 bases at J, with 14 bases in the middle.

This TCR was recovered from a man aged 55-75 years in good health. The chain couples TRBV2 to TRBJ2-7; D not resolved. Sequenced sample: blood. As DNA, the CDR3 is TGTGCCAGCGCGAAAGGTCCCAGCTACGAGCAGTACTTC. Its translation: CASAKGPSYEQYF.